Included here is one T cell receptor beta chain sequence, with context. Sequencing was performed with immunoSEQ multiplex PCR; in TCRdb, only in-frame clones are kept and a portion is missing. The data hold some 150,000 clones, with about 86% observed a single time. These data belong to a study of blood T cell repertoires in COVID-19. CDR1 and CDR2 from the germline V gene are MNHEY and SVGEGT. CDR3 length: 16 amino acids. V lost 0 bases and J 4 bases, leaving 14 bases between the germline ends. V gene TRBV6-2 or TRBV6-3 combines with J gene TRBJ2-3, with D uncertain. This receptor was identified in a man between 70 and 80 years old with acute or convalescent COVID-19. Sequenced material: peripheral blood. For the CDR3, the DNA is TGTGCCAGCAGTTACTCGACCTGGAGCCGCCCAGATACGCAGTATTTT. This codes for CASSYSTWSRPDTQYF.